This T cell receptor beta chain was profiled in a study of cytomegalovirus exposure and HLA in healthy donors (dated by TCRdb to between 2016 and 2019). About the study as a whole: A later analysis indicated that the 120 or so validation repertoires were generated on the platform also employed for the roughly 650 repertoires of the first cohort. The study was designed to test whether signatures of past pathogen exposure could be identified by cataloging public T cell receptors. A separate validation cohort of 90 to 150 different subjects was used in addition to the 666-subject first cohort. To predict cytomegalovirus infection status, the study combined high-throughput TCR immunosequencing, statistical association of individual TCRs with disease status, and machine learning. The paper's findings and limits, for the study overall: The study listed 150 to 200 TCR beta chains as associated with cytomegalovirus. The classifier was reported to diagnose cytomegalovirus status with high specificity and sensitivity in both the original and validation cohorts. Across donors, most TCR sequences were observed very rarely, whereas some public TCRs were present in many individuals. It was suggested by the authors that the approach could potentially be generalized to other disease states and immunological phenotypes. Of the cluster scores, roughly 93% were above 0 in a later analysis, which found that TCRs clustered in the first cohort also tended to co-occur in the 90 to 150 validation repertoires. A later analysis lacked HLA typing for the validation cohort, so it scored co-occurrence in that cohort across all 130 or so repertoires. A few of the identified cytomegalovirus-associated TCR beta chains were confirmed in vitro to be specific for cytomegalovirus antigens.

To prepare the library, the immunoSEQ multiplex PCR assay was applied. As for the authors' bioinformatics: A statistical classification framework was developed to diagnose cytomegalovirus status using the catalog of TCR beta chain sequences. TCRdb took this table from immuneACCESS and kept in-frame rearrangements with V and J called. Such tables lack part of the clones; where checked against another copy, unresolved V genes explain under half of the gap, and the rest is unexplained. That table furnishes V, J and clone size, whereas the DNA furnished D and trimming. The sample yields about 190,000 clones; roughly 86% were counted once. The ten largest account for around 1.6% of the sample. Separate from the roughly 630-subject first cohort, the validation cohort of 95 to 150 subjects was the group to which the donors belonged. Comments on this clone: Its antigen is unknown. It has no much larger one-base neighbor in the sample; base qualities were not kept.

Sequences SGHNT (CDR1) and YENEEA (CDR2) are obtained from the germline V gene. From V the trimming removes 5 bases and from J it removes 2 bases, while the gene matches leave 12 bases of the junction unaccounted for. The CDR3 runs 19 amino acids, cysteine and phenylalanine included. The read is trimmed to its CDR3 DNA, 57 bases read in frame from base 1. The chain uses TRBV11-3 and TRBJ2-1, and TRBD2 aligns with 13 junction nucleotides. The clonotype originates from a woman between 18 and 30 years old in good health and CMV-seronegative. The sample comprised PBMCs. This receptor carries the CDR3 CASSPRGLAGLIPYNEQFF. The nucleotide sequence reads as follows: TGTGCCAGCAGCCCCCGGGGACTAGCGGGACTTATCCCCTACAATGAGCAGTTCTTC.